This is a list of T cell receptor beta chains from one sample in a study of early T cells in non-severe SARS-CoV-2 infection. MiXCR, applied by TCRdb to the 5' RACE reads, yields one record per CDR3 protein. The sample records approximately 50,000 distinct CDR3 sequences, approximately 8.5% being singletons. Sequenced: whole blood. The source of these receptors is an adult who was a healthcare worker with PCR-confirmed SARS-CoV-2 infection or an uninfected control (not recorded which). Each CDR3 is given with its conserved first and last residue. D genes are given only for firm matches. Size is omitted from some rows. Given values are once, few, many or a class for expanded clones.

clone size	D gene	V gene	J gene	CDR3 DNA	CDR3 protein
many	TRBD2	TRBV20-1	TRBJ2-7	TGCAGAGTTAGCGGGAGGACTACCTACGAGCAGTACTTC	CRVSGRTTYEQYF
few	NA	TRBV20-1	TRBJ2-1	TGCAGTGCTAGAGACCGTCATGGGTTCTTC	CSARDRHGFF
few	TRBD2	TRBV6-2/TRBV6-3	TRBJ2-2	TGTGCCAGCACTCAAGGGAGGGACCGAGCCGGGGAGCTGTTTTTT	CASTQGRDRAGELFF
many	TRBD1	TRBV7-2	TRBJ2-1	TGTGCCAGCAGCGAACAGGGGGGTTGGAACAATGAGCAGTTCTTC	CASSEQGGWNNEQFF
few	NA	TRBV3-1	TRBJ2-2	TGTGCCAGCAGCCAAGATCGAGCGCGGGGCGGGGAGCTGTTTTTT	CASSQDRARGGELFF
few	TRBD2	TRBV20-1	TRBJ2-1	TGCAGTGCTATGGGGACTAGCGGGAGAAGTGAGCAGTTCTTC	CSAMGTSGRSEQFF
NA	TRBD1	TRBV4-3	TRBJ1-4	TGCGCCAGCAGCCAAGAACGGACAGGGGGATTCGCAACTAATGAAAAACTGTTTTTT	CASSQERTGGFATNEKLFF
NA	NA	TRBV20-1	TRBJ2-7	TGCAGTGCTCGCGCAGACAATGCCTACGAGCAGTACTTC	CSARADNAYEQYF
many	NA	TRBV20-1	TRBJ1-1	TGCAGTGCTAGTTGGGATTGGGGCACTGAAGCTTTCTTT	CSASWDWGTEAFF
many	NA	TRBV12-3/TRBV12-4	TRBJ2-6	TGTGCCAGCAGCCTAAACAGGGCTGGGGCCAACGTCCTGACTTTC	CASSLNRAGANVLTF
few	NA	TRBV6-1	TRBJ2-3	TGTGCCAGCATAATAGGCCTAGCAGACACAGATACGCAGTATTTT	CASIIGLADTDTQYF
NA	TRBD1	TRBV27	TRBJ1-1	TGTGCCAGCAGTCCGACTTTAACAGGGGTGACTTTCTTT	CASSPTLTGVTFF
NA	TRBD2	TRBV3-1	TRBJ2-1	TGTGCCAGCAGCCAAAGTTCTGCGGGAGCAAATGAGCAGTTCTTC	CASSQSSAGANEQFF
NA	TRBD2	TRBV7-2	TRBJ2-1	TGTGCCAGCAGCTTATCACGCCTAGCGGGAGTAAGGCGCTCCAATGAGCAGTTCTTC	CASSLSRLAGVRRSNEQFF
few	TRBD2	TRBV9	TRBJ2-7	TGTGCCAGCAGCGTAGGGACTAGCGGCACCGAGCAGTACTTC	CASSVGTSGTEQYF
NA	TRBD2	TRBV3-1	TRBJ2-5	TGTGCCAGCAGCCCCCGACTAGCGGGAGTACGAGAGACCCAGTACTTC	CASSPRLAGVRETQYF
few	TRBD1	TRBV11-2	TRBJ2-1	TGTGCCAGCAGATCGGGACAGGCAGAAAATGAGCAGTTCTTC	CASRSGQAENEQFF
many	NA	TRBV7-6	TRBJ2-3	TGTGCCAGCAGCTCAGTGATGGGGAGCGTCTACGATACGCAGTATTTT	CASSSVMGSVYDTQYF
NA	NA	TRBV30	TRBJ2-1	TGTGCCTGGAGTGTACTTGCGGGCCGATACAATGAGCAGTTCTTC	CAWSVLAGRYNEQFF
many	NA	TRBV29-1	TRBJ2-5	TGCAGCCCCCTTTGGCGGGGAGAGACCCAGTACTTC	CSPLWRGETQYF
many	TRBD1	TRBV6-6	TRBJ2-7	TGTGCCAGCAGTTTCGAGACAGGGGCACGAAATTACGAGCAGTACTTC	CASSFETGARNYEQYF
many	NA	TRBV5-6	TRBJ1-1	TGTGCCAGCAGCCTACAGCCGAACACTGAAGCTTTCTTT	CASSLQPNTEAFF
many	TRBD1	TRBV20-1	TRBJ1-2	TGCAGTGCTGGGGACCCGGGACAGGTTGATGGCTACACCTTC	CSAGDPGQVDGYTF
few	TRBD2	TRBV6-5	TRBJ2-1	TGTGCCAGCAGTTACTATGGGACTAGCGGGAAATCCTACAATGAGCAGTTCTTC	CASSYYGTSGKSYNEQFF
NA	NA	TRBV20-1	TRBJ1-5	TGCAGTGCTAGAGTTCCCGGGGGAAGGAGCAATCAGCCCCAGCATTTT	CSARVPGGRSNQPQHF
many	NA	TRBV6-6	TRBJ2-3	TGTGCCAGCAGTTATACTTTACAGGGTTCAGATACGCAGTATTTT	CASSYTLQGSDTQYF
NA	NA	TRBV4-3	TRBJ2-3	TGCGCCAGCAGCCAAGATTTATCGGCTGGAGCGGCCCTCACAGATACGCAGTATTTT	CASSQDLSAGAALTDTQYF
few	NA	TRBV2	TRBJ1-5	TGTGCCAGCCGGTTGAGTCAGCCCCAGCATTTT	CASRLSQPQHF
many	TRBD2	TRBV29-1	TRBJ2-5	TGCAGCGTTGAAGAGGGACTAGAAGAGACCCAGTACTTC	CSVEEGLEETQYF
NA	TRBD2	TRBV6-2/TRBV6-3	TRBJ2-2	TGTGCCAGCAGTTACTCGGGCCTAGCGGGCCGAGCCCCAAACACCGGGGAGCTGTTTTTT	CASSYSGLAGRAPNTGELFF
few	NA	TRBV21-1	TRBJ2-1	TGTGCCAGCAGCAAAGGTGACATTAGCGGGATGTCCTACAATGAGCAGTTCTTC	CASSKGDISGMSYNEQFF
NA	TRBD2	TRBV9	TRBJ2-1	TGTGCCAGCAGCCGAGGGCCTAGCGGGAGGGGAAAATACAATGAGCAGTTCTTC	CASSRGPSGRGKYNEQFF
many	TRBD1	TRBV11-2	TRBJ1-4	TGTGCCAGCAGCCCATCCGGACAGGGTGTAAAACTGTTTTTT	CASSPSGQGVKLFF
few	TRBD1	TRBV12-3/TRBV12-4	TRBJ1-1	TGTGCCAGCATTGCGAAGGACAGGGTTTCTGAAGCTTTCTTT	CASIAKDRVSEAFF
few	NA	TRBV29-1	TRBJ1-1	TGCAGCGTTGAAGCTAGAGGTACTGAAGCTTTCTTT	CSVEARGTEAFF
many	NA	TRBV11-2	TRBJ2-1	TGTGCCAGCAGCTTAGTTGCGGGCGGATACAATGAGCAGTTCTTC	CASSLVAGGYNEQFF
few	TRBD1	TRBV10-3	TRBJ1-1	TGTGCCATCAGGCCCGGGACAGGGTCGAACACTGAAGCTTTCTTT	CAIRPGTGSNTEAFF
many	TRBD2	TRBV3-1	TRBJ2-5	TGTGCCAGCAGCCAAGTAACGGGGGGGCAAGAGACCCAGTACTTC	CASSQVTGGQETQYF
NA	NA	TRBV29-1	TRBJ1-4	TGCAGCGTTACAGGGAGGGTCAATGAAAAACTGTTTTTT	CSVTGRVNEKLFF
NA	NA	TRBV6-1	TRBJ2-1	TGTGCCAGCAGCCCGGTAAATGAGCAGTTCTTC	CASSPVNEQFF
few	TRBD2	TRBV28	TRBJ2-3	TGTGCCAGCGCCGAGGTAGCGGGAGGCACAGATACGCAGTATTTT	CASAEVAGGTDTQYF
many	TRBD1	TRBV24-1	TRBJ1-2	TGTGCCACCAGTGATCCCGGACAGGGGAACTATGGCTACACCTTC	CATSDPGQGNYGYTF
once	TRBD1	TRBV10-3	TRBJ2-7	TGTGCCATCAGTGTCGTGACAGGGATCTCCTACGAGCAGTACTTC	CAISVVTGISYEQYF
NA	NA	TRBV7-9	TRBJ2-1	TGTGCCAGCAGCAACGGGGGACCCGGAGGTGAGCAGTTCTTC	CASSNGGPGGEQFF
few	NA	TRBV7-2	TRBJ1-5	TGTGCCAGCAGCTTAGCATTCGGCAGCAATCAGCCCCAGCATTTT	CASSLAFGSNQPQHF
many	NA	TRBV20-1	TRBJ2-4	TGCAGTGCTGAATCAGGGGTTGGTGGAAACATTCAGTACTTC	CSAESGVGGNIQYF
NA	NA	TRBV28	TRBJ2-7	TGTGCCAGCAGTTTAGCAGGGGGGGACGAGCAGTACTTC	CASSLAGGDEQYF
many	NA	TRBV13	TRBJ1-5	TGTGCCAGCAGCTTAGGACAGGGTAGCAATCAGCCCCAGCATTTT	CASSLGQGSNQPQHF
many	NA	TRBV5-4	TRBJ2-1	TGTGCCAGCAGCTTGGAAACAGTGAGTAGCGGGCAGTTCTTC	CASSLETVSSGQFF
many	NA	TRBV5-4	TRBJ1-2	TGTGCCAGCAGCTCCTTCGGCGGCTCTAACTATGGCTACACCTTC	CASSSFGGSNYGYTF
NA	NA	TRBV4-2	TRBJ1-5	TGTGCCAGCAGCCCTGGTGACGGTAATCAGCCCCAGCATTTT	CASSPGDGNQPQHF
many	TRBD2	TRBV4-1	TRBJ2-7	TGCGCCAGCAGCTCGGGGGGCTCCTACGAGCAGTACTTC	CASSSGGSYEQYF
many	NA	TRBV29-1	TRBJ1-1	TGCAGCGTGGGACACTCCGGCGAAGCTTTCTTT	CSVGHSGEAFF
many	NA	TRBV7-9	TRBJ2-5	TGTGCCAGCAGCTTAAGGTCGCGGGAAGAGACCCAGTACTTC	CASSLRSREETQYF
many	NA	TRBV28	TRBJ2-6	TGTGCCAGCAGCCCCGAAACAGGGTCTGGGGCCAACGTCCTGACTTTC	CASSPETGSGANVLTF
NA	NA	TRBV19	TRBJ1-2	TGTGCCAGTAGTATCGCAGGAGGCGGCTACACCTTC	CASSIAGGGYTF
many	TRBD1	TRBV20-1	TRBJ1-6	TGCAGTGCTGGTGACAGGGGGAATTCACCCCTCCACTTT	CSAGDRGNSPLHF